The 23 T cell receptor beta chains listed next were all sequenced from one sample in a study of T cells in Graves' hyperthyroidism and ophthalmopathy. TCR beta CDR3 region amplification was performed from RNA transcripts. HTBI primers were employed in a first-round RT-PCR of the TCR CDR3. TCRdb called the multiplex PCR reads again in MiXCR, with one record for every CDR3 protein. The sample contains 400,000 to 550,000 distinct CDR3 sequences, roughly a quarter of which appear only once. The sample taken for sequencing was blood. The origin of the receptors is a woman in her twenties or thirties with Graves' ophthalmopathy.

This clonotype was detected only a few times. This chain links TRBV2 with TRBJ2-7; 12 bases agree with TRBD2. The V gene end was trimmed by 6 bases and the J gene end by 4 bases; junction bases not matched to a gene: 7. Germline V CDR1 and CDR2: SNHLY, FYNNEI. The CDR3 sequence is 15 residues long. Here the CDR3 reads CASRQTSGGPYEQYF. CDR3 bases: TGTGCCAGCAGGCAAACTAGCGGGGGGCCGTACGAGCAGTACTTC.

The rearrangement links TRBV29-1 to TRBJ1-1, with unresolved D. The germline gives CDR1 SQVTM, CDR2 ANQGSEA. Trimming removed 6 bases at V and 4 bases at J, with 15 bases between. The CDR3 has 13 residues. The CDR3 coding sequence is TGCAGCGTCGGCACACGGACTCTCACTGAAGCTTTCTTT. This gives the protein CSVGTRTLTEAFF.

This clonotype was observed a handful of times. A read error may explain this, as a much larger clone is one base away. The chain joins TRBV30 to TRBJ1-2; possibly TRBD1 for D (5 bases). The germline V and J ends were trimmed by 2 bases and 10 bases, with 14 bases remaining between them. CDR1 and CDR2 (germline): GTSNPN, SVGIG (reference sequence). This CDR3 has 12 amino acids. DNA for the CDR3: TGTGCCTGGAGTATAGGTCCAGGGCACTACACCTTC. This sequence encodes CAWSIGPGHYTF.

The rearrangement joins TRBV7-2 to TRBJ1-5; tentative D call: TRBD1 (6 bases). CDR1 is SGHTA and CDR2 is FQGNSA in the germline V gene. Between the trimmed V and J ends, which lost 2 bases and 7 bases, there was a span of 15 bases. CDR3 length equals 15 residues. The CDR3 here is CASSLRGQGGQPQHF. The CDR3 coding sequence is TGTGCCAGCAGCTTACGGGGGCAGGGAGGACAGCCCCAGCATTTT.

This clonotype was observed many times. This rearrangement joins TRBV24-1 to TRBJ1-1; D might be TRBD1 (6 bases). V shed 6 bases and J shed 8 bases, with 12 bases lying between them. Germline V gene data show CDR1 as KGHDR and CDR2 as SFDVKD. This CDR3 comprises 12 residues. CDR3 sequence (DNA): TGTGCCACCAGTCTCAGGGGTAGGGAAGCTTTCTTT. It specifies CATSLRGREAFF.

This clonotype was counted a few times. This chain connects TRBV6-2 or TRBV6-3 to TRBJ2-2; 7 bases are shared with TRBD1. Germline values: CDR1 MNHEY, CDR2 SVGEGT. This CDR3 has 16 amino acids. With V trimmed by 5 bases and J by 1 base, 7 bases remained unmatched. The CDR3 is CASSRGDRGNTGELFF. In DNA, the CDR3 is TGTGCCAGCAGTAGAGGGGACAGAGGGAACACCGGGGAGCTGTTTTTT.

This clonotype has at least ten counts. The genes are TRBV2 and TRBJ2-5; tentatively, D is TRBD1 (6 bases). Per the germline V gene, CDR1 is SNHLY and CDR2 is FYNNEI. The CDR3 runs 13 residues. The germline V and J ends were trimmed by 9 bases and 4 bases, with 15 bases remaining between them. CDR3 nucleotide sequence: TGTGCCAGAACTAGAGGGGGTCCAGAGACCCAGTACTTC. The encoded protein is CARTRGGPETQYF. The full variable domain, rest sourced from reference TRBV2 and TRBJ2-5, is EPEVTQTPSHQVTQMGQEVILRCVPISNHLYFYWYRQILGQKVEFLVSFYNNEISEKSEIFDDQFSVERPDGSNFTLKIRSTKLEDSAMYFCARTRGGPETQYFGPGTRLLVL.

Many counts were recorded for this clonotype. V is TRBV6-5 and J is TRBJ1-1, with D possibly TRBD1 on 5 matching bases. Germline values: CDR1 MNHEY, CDR2 SVGAGI. Trimming took 5 bases from V and 4 from J, leaving 14 bases between them. The CDR3 is made up of 14 amino acids. The CDR3, as DNA: TGTGCCAGCAGTCACTTGGGGGGGAGCACTGAAGCTTTCTTT. Translated: CASSHLGGSTEAFF.

The genes are TRBV6-5 and TRBJ2-7; perhaps D is TRBD1 or TRBD2 (5 bases each). V was shortened by 2 bases and J by 5 bases, with 13 bases between the two germline ends. From germline, CDR1 is MNHEY and CDR2 SVGAGI. The CDR3 has 14 amino acids. CDR3 loop: CASSYGGLGNEQYF. The CDR3 DNA follows: TGTGCCAGCAGTTACGGGGGTTTAGGGAACGAGCAGTACTTC.

This clonotype was found many times. The chain joins TRBV12-3 or TRBV12-4 to TRBJ1-1; perhaps TRBD1 as D (6 bases). This CDR3 contains 14 residues. Trimming stripped 1 base from V and 3 bases from J, with 9 bases between. CDR3 sequence (DNA): TGTGCCAGCAGTTTAGATACAGGGTACACTGAAGCTTTCTTT. Translated: CASSLDTGYTEAFF.

This clonotype showed up many times. The DNA of the CDR3 is TGTGCCAGCAGCGTTCCGGGACAAGGCGGGAGCACTGAAGCTTTCTTT. It translates to CASSVPGQGGSTEAFF. V is TRBV9 and J is TRBJ1-1; TRBD1 is a possible D gene (6 bases). The germline gives CDR1 SGDLS, CDR2 YYNGEE. This CDR3 has 16 amino acids. The V end lost 2 bases, the J end lost 4 bases, and 18 bases lay between the germline ends.

The chain has TRBV2 and TRBJ2-5, with D perhaps TRBD2 (6 bases). The CDR3 loop spans 14 amino acids. The ends were cut back, 7 bases at V and 1 base at J, with 13 bases in the middle. Germline V gives CDR1 SNHLY, CDR2 FYNNEI. Here the CDR3 DNA reads TGTGCCAGCAAAACGGGAGCGGTCCAAGAGACCCAGTACTTC. Its translation is CASKTGAVQETQYF.

This clonotype was counted many times. The V and J genes are TRBV12-5 and TRBJ1-1; 7 positions agree with TRBD1. Germline CDR1 is LGHNT and CDR2 is FRNRAP. This CDR3 region has 12 residues. Trimming removed 6 bases from V and 5 bases from J; junction bases left unmatched: 3. The DNA of the CDR3 is TGTGCTAGTGGACTACAGGGGACTGAAGCTTTCTTT. Its translation is CASGLQGTEAFF.

The CDR3, as DNA: TGTGCCAGCAGCATAGACAGGGAGCTCAATCAGCCCCAGCATTTT. This gives the protein CASSIDRELNQPQHF. This sequence joins TRBV6-4 and TRBJ1-5; 7 bases are a match to TRBD1. The V gene end was trimmed by 6 bases and the J gene end by 3 bases; junction bases not matched to a gene: 8. CDR1 and CDR2 (germline): MRHNA, SNTAGT. The CDR3 is made up of 15 amino acids.

This clonotype has just a few counts. The chain is built from TRBV6-1 and TRBJ1-2, with 10 bases aligning to TRBD1. Germline V lookup: CDR1 MNHNS, CDR2 SASEGT. The CDR3 loop spans 15 amino acids. J was trimmed by 5 bases and V by 1 base; bases with no gene match: 4. The CDR3 DNA reads as TGTGCCAGCAGTGAAGAAGCGGGACAGGGGTATGGCTACACCTTC. It translates to CASSEEAGQGYGYTF.

This clonotype occurred a few times. The chain is built from TRBV20-1 and TRBJ1-1; TRBD1 aligns across 7 bases. The J segment lost 11 bases and the V segment lost 3 bases, leaving 9 bases of the junction unmatched. The CDR3 has 12 residues. The germline CDR1 and CDR2 sequences are DFQATT and SNEGSKA (reference sequence). CDR3 in amino acids: CSARDTTGRAFF. In nucleotides, the CDR3 is TGCAGTGCTAGGGATACGACAGGGCGGGCTTTCTTT.

The V call is TRBV6-1, the J call TRBJ2-2; D possibly uses TRBD1 or TRBD2 (5 bases each). The V end lost 3 bases, the J end lost 4 bases, and 9 bases lay between the germline ends. The CDR3 is 14 residues long. Germline V gene lookup returns CDR1 MNHNS and CDR2 SASEGT. The CDR3 reads CASSDRDPTGELFF. As DNA, the CDR3 is TGTGCCAGCAGTGACAGGGACCCCACCGGGGAGCTGTTTTTT.

This chain joins TRBV6-1 and TRBJ2-5; 10 bases map to TRBD2. Losses at the gene ends were 9 bases for V and 2 bases for J; bases not matched to a gene: 15. CDR3 length: 17 amino acids. Per the germline V gene, CDR1 is MNHNS and CDR2 is SASEGT. The CDR3 here is CASADSAGGPKQETQYF. Here the CDR3 DNA reads TGTGCCAGTGCCGACTCAGCGGGGGGGCCGAAGCAAGAGACCCAGTACTTC.

This clonotype was detected once. The chain recombines TRBV12-3 or TRBV12-4 with TRBJ2-7, with D possibly TRBD1 on 6 matching bases. CDR3 length equals 16 residues. The V end lost 4 bases, the J end lost 2 bases, and 18 bases lay between the germline ends. DNA for the CDR3: TGTGCCAGCAGTTCTCCACAGGGAGCTGCAGCCTACGAGCAGTACTTC. As protein: CASSSPQGAAAYEQYF.

At least ten counts were recorded for this clonotype. V is TRBV28 and J is TRBJ2-7, with 7 bases lining up with TRBD1. V lost 6 bases to trimming and J lost 2 bases; unmatched junction nucleotides: 13. Per the germline V gene, CDR1 is MDHEN and CDR2 is SYDVKM. The CDR3 has 16 residues. CDR3 coding DNA: TGTGCCAGCAGCACGACGAGACAGGGAACACCCTACGAGCAGTACTTC. Its translation: CASSTTRQGTPYEQYF.

V usage is TRBV12-3 or TRBV12-4 and J usage is TRBJ2-5; TRBD2 matches 9 bases. CDR3 length equals 16 residues. The V gene end was trimmed by 4 bases and the J gene end by 2 bases; junction bases not matched to a gene: 8. The CDR3 sequence: CASSSPRTSGQETQYF. CDR3 DNA sequence: TGTGCCAGCAGTTCACCGAGAACTAGCGGGCAAGAGACCCAGTACTTC.

This clonotype showed up many times. The V call is TRBV7-8, the J call TRBJ2-7, with D unresolved. Trimming left V 3 bases short and J 2 bases short, with 14 bases between. The CDR3 is made up of 15 amino acids. CDR1 SGHVS and CDR2 FQNEAQ come from the germline V gene. CDR3 protein: CASSLPRTRPYEQYF. The CDR3 nucleotides are TGTGCCAGCAGCTTGCCTCGGACGCGCCCCTACGAGCAGTACTTC. The whole variable domain, filled in from reference TRBV7-8 and TRBJ2-7, reads GAGVSQSPRYKVAKRGQDVALRCDPISGHVSLFWYQQALGQGPEFLTYFQNEAQLDKSGLPSDRFFAERPEGSVSTLKIQRTQQEDSAVYLCASSLPRTRPYEQYFGPGTRLTVT.

V gene TRBV11-2 combines with J gene TRBJ2-7; 9 nucleotides align to TRBD1. CDR1 is SGHAT, CDR2 FQNNGV, per germline. After removal of 5 bases from V and 2 bases from J, the junction contained 7 bases not matched to a gene. This CDR3 has 15 amino acids. The CDR3 DNA reads TGTGCCAGCAGCCCAATTGGACAGGGGACCTACGAGCAGTACTTC. Translated, it gives CASSPIGQGTYEQYF.